The 27 T cell receptor beta chains presented below share a single source sample, sequenced in a study of blood T cell repertoires in COVID-19 (dated by TCRdb to about 2020). The method was the immunoSEQ multiplex PCR assay. As stored in TCRdb, this immuneACCESS dataset retains in-frame rearrangements with V and J assigned. A fraction of the clones does not appear; measured against another copy, unresolved V genes explain less than half of the discrepancy, and the remainder lacks a known reason. This sample lists fewer than 200,000 clones; roughly nine tenths were detected once. Approximately 2% of the sample goes to the ten largest clones. Sequencing used peripheral blood. These receptors were taken from a man between 18 and 35 years old who had recovered from COVID-19.

DNA for the CDR3: TGTGCCAGCAGTGTCCGTAGCGGGAGTATCTCCTACGAGCAGTACTTC. It specifies CASSVRSGSISYEQYF. The chain is built from TRBV6-2 or TRBV6-3 and TRBJ2-7; 9 bases align to TRBD2. The germline CDR1 and CDR2 sequences are MNHEY and SVGEGT. The CDR3 has 16 amino acids. V was pared by 5 bases and J by 0 bases, with 8 bases of the junction left unmatched.

The V gene is TRBV7-2, the J gene TRBJ2-5; 9 bases are shared with TRBD1. CDR3 length equals 14 residues. V was pared by 5 bases and J by 4 bases, with 5 bases of the junction left unmatched. CDR1 and CDR2 from the germline V gene are SGHTA and FQGNSA. The CDR3 DNA sequence: TGTGCCAGCAGCGCCCGACAGGGGGGAGAGACCCAGTACTTC. It translates to CASSARQGGETQYF.

CDR3 sequence reads: CASSLLSLSPYEQYF. The CDR3 nucleotides are TGTGCCAGCAGCTTATTATCACTCTCCCCCTACGAGCAGTACTTC. This chain links TRBV11-2 with TRBJ2-7; D is undetermined. Trimming removed 2 bases from V and 2 bases from J, with 13 bases in between. The CDR3 consists of 15 residues. CDR1 and CDR2 from the germline V gene are SGHAT and FQNNGV.

This clone was seen only once. The J gene is TRBJ1-2, the V gene TRBV3-1 (or the pseudogene TRBV3-2); no clear D gene. V lost 4 bases and J 4 bases, leaving 10 bases between the germline ends. Germline CDR1 reads LGHDT; CDR2 reads YNNKEL (reference sequence). CDR3 length: 13 amino acids. CDR3 nucleotides: TGTGCCAGCAGCCTACAGACGAGCTATGGCTACACCTTC. As protein: CASSLQTSYGYTF.

The rearrangement links TRBV12-5 to TRBJ2-5, with D possibly matching TRBD2 (5 bases). The CDR3 spans 13 residues. V shed 5 bases and J shed 5 bases, with 12 bases lying between them. From germline, CDR1 is LGHNT and CDR2 FRNRAP. This CDR3 is CASGPLGGETQYF. CDR3 DNA sequence: TGTGCTAGTGGTCCGTTGGGCGGGGAGACCCAGTACTTC.

The chain uses TRBV7-6 and TRBJ1-5; D remains unclear. CDR1 and CDR2 from the germline V gene are SGHVS and FNYEAQ. There are 14 residues in the CDR3. V was shortened by 2 bases and J by 3 bases, with 8 bases between the two germline ends. The CDR3 loop is CASSLSGVNQPQHF. CDR3 coding DNA: TGTGCCAGCAGCTTATCCGGGGTCAATCAGCCCCAGCATTTT.

This chain links TRBV5-1 with TRBJ1-4, with 7 bases fitting TRBD1. The length of the CDR3 is 15 residues. Germline values: CDR1 SGHRS, CDR2 YFSETQ. Germline trimming cut 7 bases from V and 5 bases from J; bases unmatched to any gene: 11. The CDR3 DNA is TGCGCCAGCCATTTCGGACAGGACGTCAATGAAAAACTGTTTTTT. Protein product: CASHFGQDVNEKLFF.

As for this clone: The junction shows a germline mismatch at one end, possibly a read error. The V and J genes are TRBV7-7 and TRBJ1-6; 9 bases are shared with TRBD1. The CDR3 length is 13 residues. The germline V gene has CDR1 SSHAT and CDR2 FNYEAQ (reference sequence). CDR3: CASSSDRGSPLHF. For the CDR3, the DNA is TGTGCTAGCAGCTCGGACAGGGGCTCACCCCTCCACTTT.

The gene calls are TRBV4-3 and TRBJ1-1; D possibly corresponds to TRBD1 (6 bases). Germline assignment: CDR1 LGHNA and CDR2 YSLEER. V shed 5 bases and J shed 3 bases, with 19 bases lying between them. The CDR3 extends over 16 amino acids. Here the CDR3 DNA reads TGCGCCAGCAGCTCAGGGGCCAATCTTCGGGACACTGAAGCTTTCTTT. Translating it yields CASSSGANLRDTEAFF.

The count of this clone is one. The V call is TRBV27, the J call TRBJ1-2, with TRBD1 matching over 7 bases. Per the germline V gene, CDR1 is MNHEY and CDR2 is SMNVEV (reference sequence). The V gene end was trimmed by 5 bases and the J gene end by 8 bases; junction bases not matched to a gene: 11. The CDR3 is made up of 14 amino acids. In DNA form, the CDR3 reads TGTGCCAGCAGTGGTACACAGGGGTTGTGGGGCTACACCTTC. Translating gives CASSGTQGLWGYTF.

The chain recombines TRBV12-3 or TRBV12-4 with TRBJ1-2; D is ambiguous. The CDR3 loop spans 13 amino acids. Trimming shortened V by 7 bases and J by 4 bases, and 13 bases separated the two germline ends. The CDR3 region has the DNA TGTGCCAGCACCTTACAGATTTCCTATGGCTACACCTTC. This sequence encodes CASTLQISYGYTF.

The chain recombines TRBV10-3 with TRBJ1-2, with no clear D. Looked up from germline, CDR1 is ENHRY and CDR2 is SYGVKD. Trimming pared 4 bases from V and 4 bases from J, leaving 7 bases between. This CDR3 region has 12 residues. Here the CDR3 reads CAISATGYGYTF. The DNA for the CDR3 is TGTGCCATCAGTGCGACGGGCTATGGCTACACCTTC.

The DNA of the CDR3 is TGTGCCACCAAAGAGGGCATTAGTTTAGAGACCCAGTACTTC. Its protein is CATKEGISLETQYF. V and J are TRBV7-2 and TRBJ2-5; possible D gene TRBD2, 5 bases. The CDR3 is made up of 14 amino acids. V was clipped by 10 bases and J by 4 bases, with 19 bases between them. Germline V gives CDR1 SGHTA, CDR2 FQGNSA.

The V call is TRBV28, the J call TRBJ1-2; a possible D gene is TRBD1 (5 bases). Germline CDR1 is MDHEN and CDR2 is SYDVKM. Trimming took 6 bases from V and 1 from J, leaving 12 bases between them. This CDR3 contains 14 residues. CDR3 loop: CASRHTGGNYGYTF. The CDR3 nucleotides are TGTGCCAGCAGGCACACCGGGGGTAACTATGGCTACACCTTC.

The V gene is TRBV19, the J gene TRBJ2-7; 8 bases agree with TRBD1. The germline V gene has CDR1 LNHDA and CDR2 SQIVND (reference sequence). The CDR3 extends over 15 amino acids. V gave up 5 bases and J gave up 2 bases; unmatched junction bases: 8. The CDR3 protein is CASSGRDRIPYEQYF. DNA of the CDR3: TGTGCCAGTAGTGGGCGGGACAGGATCCCCTACGAGCAGTACTTC.

The sample holds one count of this clone. V and J are TRBV6-6 and TRBJ1-2; a weak D match, TRBD1 (6 bases). Trimming cost V 2 bases and J 0 bases, with 10 bases left between them. The germline CDR1 and CDR2 sequences are MNHNY and SVGAGI (reference sequence). CDR3 length: 15 amino acids. The DNA of the CDR3 is TGTGCCAGCAGTTACCCCGAGGGGGCTAACTATGGCTACACCTTC. This gives the protein CASSYPEGANYGYTF.

The chain employs TRBV5-1 and TRBJ2-5, with D uncertain. The CDR3 extends over 14 amino acids. Per the germline V gene, CDR1 is SGHRS and CDR2 is YFSETQ. With 3 bases removed from V and 1 base from J, the gap between germline ends came to 10 bases. CDR3 bases: TGCGCCAGCAGCTCCTATGTCCGCCAAGAGACCCAGTACTTC. Protein: CASSSYVRQETQYF.

V is TRBV6-2 or TRBV6-3 and J is TRBJ2-1; D perhaps matches TRBD2 (5 bases). This CDR3 has 19 amino acids. V lost 4 bases, J lost 3 bases, and 25 bases lay in between. Germline CDR1 is MNHEY and CDR2 is SVGEGT. The CDR3 coding sequence is TGTGCCAGCAGTTTTCCCCTCGGGGAAGTGCGCGGACGCTACAATGAGCAGTTCTTC. Encoded protein: CASSFPLGEVRGRYNEQFF.

The rearrangement links TRBV7-8 to TRBJ2-1, with TRBD2 identical over 10 bases. The CDR3 is 16 amino acids. The trim removed 5 bases at V and 6 bases at J, leaving 10 bases unmatched. Germline V lookup: CDR1 SGHVS, CDR2 FQNEAQ. Here the CDR3 DNA reads TGTGCCAGCAGCACCCGAGCGGGAGGGACACCCAATGAGCAGTTCTTC. Amino acid sequence: CASSTRAGGTPNEQFF.

The chain combines TRBV10-3 with TRBJ2-7, with TRBD1 matching over 10 bases. The V and J ends lost 4 bases and 5 bases, in that order; junction bases with no gene match: 8. Per the germline V gene, CDR1 is ENHRY and CDR2 is SYGVKD. The CDR3 consists of 15 residues. The CDR3 loop is CAISGSGTGVHEQYF. The DNA for the CDR3 is TGTGCCATCAGTGGGTCCGGGACAGGGGTCCACGAGCAGTACTTC.

In DNA form, the CDR3 reads TGTGCCAGCAGTGCAGGGGGCTGGGAGACCCAGTACTTC. Its protein product is CASSAGGWETQYF. This chain connects TRBV27 to TRBJ2-5, with 8 nucleotides matching TRBD1. This CDR3 has 13 residues. Germline V gives CDR1 MNHEY, CDR2 SMNVEV (reference sequence). V shed 5 bases and J 5 bases; nucleotides not matched to a gene: 4.

V gene TRBV19 combines with J gene TRBJ2-2; a weak D match, TRBD1 (6 bases). Trimming removed 11 bases at V and 7 bases at J, with 11 bases between. Germline V lookup: CDR1 LNHDA, CDR2 SQIVND (reference sequence). The CDR3 runs to 11 residues. CDR3 bases: TGTGCCTCTACAGGGAACGGGGAGCTGTTTTTT. It encodes CASTGNGELFF. The full variable domain, completed using reference TRBV19 and TRBJ2-2, is DGGITQSPKYLFRKEGQNVTLSCEQNLNHDAMYWYRQDPGQGLRLIYYSQIVNDFQKGDIAEGYSVSREKKESFPLTVTSAQKNPTAFYLCASTGNGELFFGEGSRLTVL.

The chain uses TRBV20-1 and TRBJ2-1; D is unclear. Germline CDR1 reads DFQATT; CDR2 reads SNEGSKA (reference sequence). Trimming took 5 bases from V and 8 from J, leaving 10 bases between them. There are 11 residues in the CDR3. The CDR3 DNA is TGCAGTGCTGGTTTTGAGGATGAGCAGTTCTTC. Its translation is CSAGFEDEQFF.

The chain joins TRBV5-5 to TRBJ1-1; TRBD1 agrees at 7 bases. Germline V lookup: CDR1 SGHKS, CDR2 YYEKEE (reference sequence). J lost 5 bases, V lost 4 bases, and 8 bases had no gene match. CDR3 length equals 14 residues. CDR3 sequence (DNA): TGTGCCAGCAGCCAAAGATCAGGGGGTACTGAAGCTTTCTTT. This translates into CASSQRSGGTEAFF.

The CDR3 region has the DNA TGTGCCAGCAGCTTGGAGGGACAGAGAAGCTACGAGCAGTACTTC. This translates into CASSLEGQRSYEQYF. This chain connects TRBV5-4 to TRBJ2-7; 7 bases are a match to TRBD1. In germline, CDR1 is SGHNT, CDR2 YYREEE (reference sequence). V was pared by 0 bases and J by 3 bases, with 6 bases of the junction left unmatched. The CDR3 runs 15 residues. The full variable domain, with the rest looked up from reference TRBV5-4 and TRBJ2-7, is ETGVTQSPTHLIKTRGQQVTLRCSSQSGHNTVSWYQQALGQGPQFIFQYYREEENGRGNFPPRFSGLQFPNYSSELNVNALELDDSALYLCASSLEGQRSYEQYFGPGTRLTVT.

CDR3 protein: CASSLRSPTTNTGELFF. The CDR3 coding sequence is TGTGCCAGCAGCCTACGGAGCCCAACGACGAACACCGGGGAGCTGTTTTTT. The genes are TRBV27 and TRBJ2-2, with unresolved D. Trimming shortened V by 6 bases and J by 0 bases, and 17 bases separated the two germline ends. Germline CDR1 and CDR2: MNHEY and SMNVEV (reference sequence). This CDR3 region has 17 residues.

The genes are TRBV13 and TRBJ2-7; TRBD1 is a possible D gene (6 bases). Germline values: CDR1 PRHDT, CDR2 FYEKMQ (reference sequence). This CDR3 comprises 16 residues. The V gene lost 0 bases and the J gene lost 3 bases, with 15 bases spanning the gap. The CDR3 is CASSLGKVQGVYEQYF. DNA of the CDR3: TGTGCCAGCAGCTTAGGGAAAGTACAGGGAGTCTACGAGCAGTACTTC.